This TCR beta chain was recorded in a study of blood T cell repertoires in COVID-19. Turning to the study itself: The United States, Italy and Spain were the sources of the acute and convalescent COVID-19 samples. T cells, B-cell-depleted T cells, or PBMCs supplied cDNA or gDNA.

V dropped 6 bases and J dropped 7; count of bases not matched to a gene: 15. Germline V CDR1 and CDR2: SGHAT, FQNNGV. The CDR3 sequence is 17 residues long. Authors' processing steps: For nucleated cells, counts were estimated from reference gene primer amplification. Produced via immunoSEQ multiplex PCR; TCRdb's table is partial and in-frame only. Clonal size and the V and J genes are those of that table, whereas D and trimming came from the DNA. Among about 68,000 clones, roughly 80% were seen once, and the ten largest hold 8.5% to 10%. This receptor was taken from a woman aged 50 to 60 with acute or convalescent COVID-19. The sequencing sample was made of peripheral blood. The V and J genes are TRBV11-2 and TRBJ2-1, with 10 bases lining up with TRBD2. CDR3 protein: CASRSQGASGSHNEQFF. The CDR3 DNA reads TGTGCCAGCAGATCCCAAGGGGCTAGCGGGAGTCATAATGAGCAGTTCTTC.